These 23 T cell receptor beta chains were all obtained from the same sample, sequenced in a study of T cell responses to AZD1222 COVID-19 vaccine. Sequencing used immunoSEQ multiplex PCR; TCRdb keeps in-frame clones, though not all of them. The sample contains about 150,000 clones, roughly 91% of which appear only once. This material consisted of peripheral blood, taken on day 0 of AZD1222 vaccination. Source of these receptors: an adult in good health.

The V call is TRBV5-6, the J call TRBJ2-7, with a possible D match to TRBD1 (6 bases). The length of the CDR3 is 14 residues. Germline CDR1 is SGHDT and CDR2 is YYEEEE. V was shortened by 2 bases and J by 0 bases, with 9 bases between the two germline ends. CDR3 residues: CASSFRDNSYEQYF. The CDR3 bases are TGTGCCAGCAGCTTTAGGGACAACTCCTACGAGCAGTACTTC.

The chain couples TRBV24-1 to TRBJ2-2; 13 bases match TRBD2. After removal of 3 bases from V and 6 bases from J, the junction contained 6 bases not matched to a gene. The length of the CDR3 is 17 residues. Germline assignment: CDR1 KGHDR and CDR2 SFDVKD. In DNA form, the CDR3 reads TGTGCCACCAGTGATCCCAGGACTAGCGGGAGAGCCGGGGAGCTGTTTTTT. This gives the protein CATSDPRTSGRAGELFF.

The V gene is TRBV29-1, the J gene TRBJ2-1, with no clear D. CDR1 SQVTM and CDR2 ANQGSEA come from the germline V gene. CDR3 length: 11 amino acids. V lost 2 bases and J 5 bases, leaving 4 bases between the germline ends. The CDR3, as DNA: TGCAGCGTTGAAAGTCACAATGAGCAGTTCTTC. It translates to CSVESHNEQFF.

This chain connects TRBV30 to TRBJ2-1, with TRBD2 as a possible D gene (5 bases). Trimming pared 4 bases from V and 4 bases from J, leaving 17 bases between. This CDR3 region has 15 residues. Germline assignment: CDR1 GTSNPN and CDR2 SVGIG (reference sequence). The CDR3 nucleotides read TGTGCCTGGAAGCAGCGGCCCCAAAAATACAATGAGCAGTTCTTC. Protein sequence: CAWKQRPQKYNEQFF.

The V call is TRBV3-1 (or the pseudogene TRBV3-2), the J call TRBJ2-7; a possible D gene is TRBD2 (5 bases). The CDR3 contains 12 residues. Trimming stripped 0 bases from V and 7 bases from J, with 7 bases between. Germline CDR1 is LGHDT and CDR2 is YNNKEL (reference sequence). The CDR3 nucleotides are TGTGCCAGCAGCCAAGAAAGGGAGGAGCAGTACTTC. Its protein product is CASSQEREEQYF.

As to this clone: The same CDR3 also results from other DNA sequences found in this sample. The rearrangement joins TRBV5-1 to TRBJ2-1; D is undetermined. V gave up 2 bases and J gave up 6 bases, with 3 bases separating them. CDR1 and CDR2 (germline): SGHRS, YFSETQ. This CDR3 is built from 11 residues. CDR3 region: CASSLANEQFF. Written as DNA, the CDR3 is TGCGCCAGCAGCTTAGCCAATGAGCAGTTCTTC.

CDR3 residues: CASSYDRVGNNEQFF. CDR3 sequence (DNA): TGCGCCAGCAGTTACGACAGGGTCGGTAACAATGAGCAGTTCTTC. The chain recombines TRBV10-2 with TRBJ2-1; 7 bases are shared with TRBD1. The CDR3 covers 15 residues. Per the germline V gene, CDR1 is WSHSY and CDR2 is SAAADI. V shed 5 bases, J shed 5 bases, and the junction held 9 bases outside the gene matches.

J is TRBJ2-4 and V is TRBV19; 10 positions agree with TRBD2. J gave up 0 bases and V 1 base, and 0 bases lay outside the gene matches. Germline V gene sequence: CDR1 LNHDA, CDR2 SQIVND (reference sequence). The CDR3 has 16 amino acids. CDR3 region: CASSIGLAGAKNIQYF. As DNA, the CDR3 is TGTGCCAGTAGTATAGGACTAGCGGGAGCCAAAAACATTCAGTACTTC.

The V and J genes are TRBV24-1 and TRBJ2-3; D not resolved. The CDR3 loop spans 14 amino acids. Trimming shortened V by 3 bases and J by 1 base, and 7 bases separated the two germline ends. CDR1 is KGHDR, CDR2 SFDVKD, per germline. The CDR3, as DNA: TGTGCCACCAGTGATCCTCGGGGCACAGATACGCAGTATTTT. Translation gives CATSDPRGTDTQYF.

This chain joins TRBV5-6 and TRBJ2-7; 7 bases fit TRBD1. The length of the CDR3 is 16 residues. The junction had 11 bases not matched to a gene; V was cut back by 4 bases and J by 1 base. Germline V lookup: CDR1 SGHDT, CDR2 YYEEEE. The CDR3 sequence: CASSLLDQGVSYEQYF. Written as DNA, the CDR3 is TGTGCCAGCAGCCTCCTGGATCAGGGGGTTTCCTACGAGCAGTACTTC.

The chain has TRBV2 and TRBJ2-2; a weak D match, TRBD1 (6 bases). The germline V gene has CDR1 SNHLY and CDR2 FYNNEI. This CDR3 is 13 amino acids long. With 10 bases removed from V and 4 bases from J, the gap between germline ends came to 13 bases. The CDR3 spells CATAGVGTGELFF. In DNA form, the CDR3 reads TGTGCCACCGCAGGGGTTGGCACCGGGGAGCTGTTTTTT. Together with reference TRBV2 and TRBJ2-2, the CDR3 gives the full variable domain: EPEVTQTPSHQVTQMGQEVILRCVPISNHLYFYWYRQILGQKVEFLVSFYNNEISEKSEIFDDQFSVERPDGSNFTLKIRSTKLEDSAMYFCATAGVGTGELFFGEGSRLTVL.

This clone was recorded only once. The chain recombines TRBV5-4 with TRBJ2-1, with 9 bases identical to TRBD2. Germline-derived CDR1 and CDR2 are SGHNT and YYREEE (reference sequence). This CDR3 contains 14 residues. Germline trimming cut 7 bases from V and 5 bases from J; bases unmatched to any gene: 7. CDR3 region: CASWRGGRDNEQFF. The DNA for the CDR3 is TGTGCCAGCTGGCGGGGGGGCAGGGACAATGAGCAGTTCTTC.

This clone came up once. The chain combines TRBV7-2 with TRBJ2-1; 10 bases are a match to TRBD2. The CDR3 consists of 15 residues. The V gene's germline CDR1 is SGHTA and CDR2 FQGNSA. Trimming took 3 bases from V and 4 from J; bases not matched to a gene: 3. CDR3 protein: CASSFLAGVYNEQFF. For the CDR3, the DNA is TGTGCCAGCAGCTTCCTAGCGGGGGTTTACAATGAGCAGTTCTTC.

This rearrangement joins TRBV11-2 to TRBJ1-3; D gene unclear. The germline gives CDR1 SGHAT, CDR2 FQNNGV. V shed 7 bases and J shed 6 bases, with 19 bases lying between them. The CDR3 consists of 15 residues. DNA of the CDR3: TGTGCCAGCACCCGGCTGGGAGGGATTGCAAACACCATATATTTT. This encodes CASTRLGGIANTIYF.

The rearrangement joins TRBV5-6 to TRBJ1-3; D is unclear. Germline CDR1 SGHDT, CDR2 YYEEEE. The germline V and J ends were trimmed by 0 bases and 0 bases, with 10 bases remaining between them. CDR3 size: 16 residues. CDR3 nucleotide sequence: TGTGCCAGCAGCTTGGCCAACCGTCCCTCTGGAAACACCATATATTTT. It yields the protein CASSLANRPSGNTIYF.

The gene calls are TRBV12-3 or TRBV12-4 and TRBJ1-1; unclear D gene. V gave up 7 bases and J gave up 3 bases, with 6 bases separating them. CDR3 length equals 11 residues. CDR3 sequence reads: CASTSDTEAFF. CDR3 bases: TGTGCCAGCACCTCGGACACTGAAGCTTTCTTT.

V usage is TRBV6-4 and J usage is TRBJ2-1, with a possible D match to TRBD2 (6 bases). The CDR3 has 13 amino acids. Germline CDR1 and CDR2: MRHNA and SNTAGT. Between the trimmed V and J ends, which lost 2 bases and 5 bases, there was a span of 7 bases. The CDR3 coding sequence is TGTGCCAGCAGTGACGGGACTCACAATGAGCAGTTCTTC. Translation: CASSDGTHNEQFF.

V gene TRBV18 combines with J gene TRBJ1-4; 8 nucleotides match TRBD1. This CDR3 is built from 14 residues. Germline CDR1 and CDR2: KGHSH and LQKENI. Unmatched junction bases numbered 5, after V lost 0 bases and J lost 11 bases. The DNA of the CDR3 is TGTGCCAGCTCACCACCCAGGGGGCTGGAGAAACTGTTTTTT. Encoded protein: CASSPPRGLEKLFF.

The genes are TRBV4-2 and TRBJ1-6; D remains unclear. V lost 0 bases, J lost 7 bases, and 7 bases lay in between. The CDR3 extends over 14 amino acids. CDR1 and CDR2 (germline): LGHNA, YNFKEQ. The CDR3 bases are TGTGCCAGCAGCCAAGAGGGGATGAATTCACCCCTCCACTTT. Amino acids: CASSQEGMNSPLHF.

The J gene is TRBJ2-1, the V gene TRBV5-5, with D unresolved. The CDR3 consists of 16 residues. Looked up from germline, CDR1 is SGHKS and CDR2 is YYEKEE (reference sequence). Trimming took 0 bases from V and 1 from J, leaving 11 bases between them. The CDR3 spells CASSLVQVYSYNEQFF. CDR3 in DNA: TGTGCCAGCAGCTTGGTTCAGGTGTATTCCTACAATGAGCAGTTCTTC.

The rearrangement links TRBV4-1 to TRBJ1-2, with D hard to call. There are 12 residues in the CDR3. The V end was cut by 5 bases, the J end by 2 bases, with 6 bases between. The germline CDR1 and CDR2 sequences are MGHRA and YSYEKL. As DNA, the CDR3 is TGCGCCAGCAGCGGCGGAAACTATGGCTACACCTTC. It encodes CASSGGNYGYTF.

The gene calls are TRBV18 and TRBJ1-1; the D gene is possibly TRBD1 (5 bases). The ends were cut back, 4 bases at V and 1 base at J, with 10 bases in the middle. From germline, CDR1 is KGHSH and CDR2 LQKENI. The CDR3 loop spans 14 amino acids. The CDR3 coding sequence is TGTGCCAGCTCACTGACAGTAGGGAACACTGAAGCTTTCTTT. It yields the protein CASSLTVGNTEAFF.

CDR3: CASSFGGAVYEQYF. The CDR3 DNA reads TGTGCCAGCAGTTTTGGGGGAGCAGTCTACGAGCAGTACTTC. The chain joins TRBV27 to TRBJ2-7; perhaps D is TRBD1 or TRBD2 (5 bases each). Per the germline V gene, CDR1 is MNHEY and CDR2 is SMNVEV (reference sequence). The V end lost 3 bases, the J end lost 3 bases, and 12 bases lay between the germline ends. The CDR3 totals 14 residues.